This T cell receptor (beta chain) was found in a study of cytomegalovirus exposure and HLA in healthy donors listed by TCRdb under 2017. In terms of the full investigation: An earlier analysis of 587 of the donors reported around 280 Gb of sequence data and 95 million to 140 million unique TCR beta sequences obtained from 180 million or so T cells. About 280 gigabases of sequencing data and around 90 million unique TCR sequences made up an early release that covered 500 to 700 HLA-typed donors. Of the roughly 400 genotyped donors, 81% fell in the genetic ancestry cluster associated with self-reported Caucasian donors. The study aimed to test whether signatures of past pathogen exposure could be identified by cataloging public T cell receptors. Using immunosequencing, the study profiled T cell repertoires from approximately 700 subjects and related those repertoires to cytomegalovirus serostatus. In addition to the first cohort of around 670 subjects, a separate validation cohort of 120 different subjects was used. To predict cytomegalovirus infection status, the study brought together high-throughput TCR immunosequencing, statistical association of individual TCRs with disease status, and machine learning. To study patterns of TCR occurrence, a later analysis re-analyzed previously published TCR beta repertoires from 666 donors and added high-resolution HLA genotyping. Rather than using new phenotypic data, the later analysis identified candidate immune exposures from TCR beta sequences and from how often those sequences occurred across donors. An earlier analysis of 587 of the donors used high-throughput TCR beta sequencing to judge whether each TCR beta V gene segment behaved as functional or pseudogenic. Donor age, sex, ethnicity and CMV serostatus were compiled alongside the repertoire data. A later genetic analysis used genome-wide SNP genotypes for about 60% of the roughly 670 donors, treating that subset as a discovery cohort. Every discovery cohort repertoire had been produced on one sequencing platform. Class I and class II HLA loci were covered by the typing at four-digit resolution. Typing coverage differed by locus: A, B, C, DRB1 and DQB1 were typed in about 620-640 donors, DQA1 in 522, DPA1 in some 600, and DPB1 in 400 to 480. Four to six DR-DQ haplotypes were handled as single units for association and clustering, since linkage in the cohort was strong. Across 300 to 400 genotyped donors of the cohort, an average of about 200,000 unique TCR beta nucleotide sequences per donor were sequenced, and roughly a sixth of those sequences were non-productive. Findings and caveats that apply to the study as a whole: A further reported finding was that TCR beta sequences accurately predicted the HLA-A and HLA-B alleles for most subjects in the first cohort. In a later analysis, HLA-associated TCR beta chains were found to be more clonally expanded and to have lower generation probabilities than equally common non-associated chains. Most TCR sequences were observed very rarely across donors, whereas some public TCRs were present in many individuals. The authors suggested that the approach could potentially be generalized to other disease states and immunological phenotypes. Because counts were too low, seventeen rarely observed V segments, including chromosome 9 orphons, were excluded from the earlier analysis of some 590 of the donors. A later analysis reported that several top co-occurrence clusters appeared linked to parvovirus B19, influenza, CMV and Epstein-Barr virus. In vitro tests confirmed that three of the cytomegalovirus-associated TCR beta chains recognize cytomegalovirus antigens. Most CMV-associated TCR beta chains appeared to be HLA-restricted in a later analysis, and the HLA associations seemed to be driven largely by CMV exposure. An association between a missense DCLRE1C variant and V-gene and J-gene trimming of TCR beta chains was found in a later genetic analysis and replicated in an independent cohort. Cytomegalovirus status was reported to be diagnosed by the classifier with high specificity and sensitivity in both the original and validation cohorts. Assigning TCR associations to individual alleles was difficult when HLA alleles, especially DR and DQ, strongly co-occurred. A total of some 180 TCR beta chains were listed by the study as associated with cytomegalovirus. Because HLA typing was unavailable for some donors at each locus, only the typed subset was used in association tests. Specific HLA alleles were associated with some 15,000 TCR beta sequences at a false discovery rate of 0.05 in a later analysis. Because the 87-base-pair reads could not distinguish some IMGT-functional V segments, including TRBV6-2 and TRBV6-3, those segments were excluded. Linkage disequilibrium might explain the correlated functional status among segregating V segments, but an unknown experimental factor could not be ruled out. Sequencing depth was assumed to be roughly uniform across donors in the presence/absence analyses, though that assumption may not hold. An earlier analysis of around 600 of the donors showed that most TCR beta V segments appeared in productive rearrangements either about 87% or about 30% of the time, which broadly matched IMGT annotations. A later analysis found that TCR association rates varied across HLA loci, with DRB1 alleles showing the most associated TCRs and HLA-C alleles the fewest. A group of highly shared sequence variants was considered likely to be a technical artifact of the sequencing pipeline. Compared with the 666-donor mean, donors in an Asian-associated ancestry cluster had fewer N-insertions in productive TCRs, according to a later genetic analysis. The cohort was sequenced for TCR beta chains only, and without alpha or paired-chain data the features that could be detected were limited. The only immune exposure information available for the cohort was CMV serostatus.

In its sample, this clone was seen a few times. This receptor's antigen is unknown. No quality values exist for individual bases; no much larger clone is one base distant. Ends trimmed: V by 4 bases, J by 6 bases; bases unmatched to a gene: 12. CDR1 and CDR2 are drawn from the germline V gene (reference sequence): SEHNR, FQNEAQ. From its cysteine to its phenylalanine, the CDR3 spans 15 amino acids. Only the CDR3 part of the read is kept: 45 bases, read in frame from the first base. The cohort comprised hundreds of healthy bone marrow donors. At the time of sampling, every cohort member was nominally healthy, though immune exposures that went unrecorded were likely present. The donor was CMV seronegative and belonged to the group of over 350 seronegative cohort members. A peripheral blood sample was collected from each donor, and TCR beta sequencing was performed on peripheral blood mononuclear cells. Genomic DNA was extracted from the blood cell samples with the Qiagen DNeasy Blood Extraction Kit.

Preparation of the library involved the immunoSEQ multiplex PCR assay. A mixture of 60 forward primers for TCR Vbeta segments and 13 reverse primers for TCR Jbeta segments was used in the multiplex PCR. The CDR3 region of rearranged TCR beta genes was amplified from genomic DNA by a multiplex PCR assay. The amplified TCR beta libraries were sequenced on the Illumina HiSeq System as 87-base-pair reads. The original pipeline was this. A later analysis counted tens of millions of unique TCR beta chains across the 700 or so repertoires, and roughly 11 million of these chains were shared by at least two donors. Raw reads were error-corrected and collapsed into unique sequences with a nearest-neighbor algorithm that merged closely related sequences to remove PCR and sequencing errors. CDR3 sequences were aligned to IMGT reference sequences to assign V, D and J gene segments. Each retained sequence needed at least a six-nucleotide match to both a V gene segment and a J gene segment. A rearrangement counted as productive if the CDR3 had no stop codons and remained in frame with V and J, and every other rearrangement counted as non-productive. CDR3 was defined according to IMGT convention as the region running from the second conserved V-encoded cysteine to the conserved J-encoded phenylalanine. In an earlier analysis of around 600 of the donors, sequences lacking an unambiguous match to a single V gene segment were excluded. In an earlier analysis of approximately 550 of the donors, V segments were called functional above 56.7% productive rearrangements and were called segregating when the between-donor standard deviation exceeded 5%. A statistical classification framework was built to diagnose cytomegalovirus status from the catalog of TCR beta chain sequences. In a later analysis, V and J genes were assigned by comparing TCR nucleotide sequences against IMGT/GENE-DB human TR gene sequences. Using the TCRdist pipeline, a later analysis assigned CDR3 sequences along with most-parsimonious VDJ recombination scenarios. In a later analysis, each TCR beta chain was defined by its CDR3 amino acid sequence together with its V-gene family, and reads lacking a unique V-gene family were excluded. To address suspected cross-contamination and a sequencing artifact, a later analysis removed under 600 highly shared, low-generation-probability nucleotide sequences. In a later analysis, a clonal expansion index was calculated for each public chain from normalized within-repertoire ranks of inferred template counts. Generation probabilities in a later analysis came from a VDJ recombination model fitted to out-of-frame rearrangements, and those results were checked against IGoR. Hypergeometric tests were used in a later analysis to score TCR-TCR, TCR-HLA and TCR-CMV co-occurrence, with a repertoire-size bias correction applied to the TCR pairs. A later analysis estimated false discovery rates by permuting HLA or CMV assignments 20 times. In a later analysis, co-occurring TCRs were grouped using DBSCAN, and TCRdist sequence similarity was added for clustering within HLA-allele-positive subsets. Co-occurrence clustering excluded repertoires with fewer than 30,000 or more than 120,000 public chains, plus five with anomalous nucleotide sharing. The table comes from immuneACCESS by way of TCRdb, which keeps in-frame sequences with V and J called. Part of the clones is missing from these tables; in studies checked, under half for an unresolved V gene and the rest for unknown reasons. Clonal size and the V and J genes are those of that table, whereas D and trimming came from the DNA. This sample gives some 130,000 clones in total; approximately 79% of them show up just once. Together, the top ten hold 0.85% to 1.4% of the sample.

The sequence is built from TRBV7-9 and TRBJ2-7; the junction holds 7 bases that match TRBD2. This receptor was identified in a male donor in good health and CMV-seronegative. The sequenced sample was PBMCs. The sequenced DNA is TGTGCCAGCAGCTCCCGGGACTATGGCCGGGGCGAGCAGTACTTC. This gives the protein CASSSRDYGRGEQYF.